One sample yielded the 30 T cell receptor beta chains listed below, sequenced in a study of breast tumors, draining lymph nodes, adjacent tissues. TCRdb reprocessed the multiplex PCR reads with MiXCR, giving one entry per CDR3 protein. The sample lists about 130,000 distinct CDR3 sequences, around 21% occurring once. Breast cancer patients provided tissue from their axillary draining lymph nodes. The sequencing input was axillary lymph node tissue. These receptors were taken from a female donor with breast cancer. Some clones in this sample may be carry-over from other donors' samples.

This clonotype came up many times. The chain uses TRBV28 and TRBJ1-2; possibly TRBD1 for D (6 bases). The CDR3 runs to 14 residues. CDR1 and CDR2 (germline): MDHEN, SYDVKM. V was trimmed by 4 bases and J by 8 bases, leaving 17 bases between them. CDR3 bases: TGTGCCAGCAGTTCTGATTACAGGGAAAGAGGCTACACCTTC. Protein: CASSSDYRERGYTF.

A note on this clonotype: A much larger clonotype is one base distant, so this may be a read error. V is TRBV18 and J is TRBJ2-5; 7 nucleotides align to TRBD2. This CDR3 contains 14 residues. V dropped 3 bases and J dropped 3; count of bases not matched to a gene: 4. Per germline, CDR1 KGHSH and CDR2 LQKENI. DNA of the CDR3: TGTGCCAGCTCACCGAGCGGGGCCGAAGAGACCCAGTACTTC. This translates into CASSPSGAEETQYF.

This clonotype came up once. A much larger clone lies one base from this, so it may be a read error. The gene calls are TRBV24-1 and TRBJ2-1; a possible D gene is TRBD2 (5 bases). V was pared by 4 bases and J by 6 bases, with 18 bases between. This CDR3 has 16 amino acids. Germline values: CDR1 KGHDR, CDR2 SFDVKD. For the CDR3, the DNA is TGTGCCACCAGTGAGCGTGCTCGAGGGAGAGGCAATGAGCAGTTCTTC. Its protein is CATSERARGRGNEQFF.

A few counts support this clonotype. The chain couples TRBV11-2 to TRBJ2-1; D gene ambiguous. Germline V gene lookup returns CDR1 SGHAT and CDR2 FQNNGV. Trimming shortened V by 5 bases and J by 0 bases, and 14 bases separated the two germline ends. The CDR3 sequence is 16 residues long. CDR3 DNA: TGTGCCAGCAGCGCCCTTCGGCGTTCCTCCTACAATGAGCAGTTCTTC. Its protein is CASSALRRSSYNEQFF. The whole variable domain, filled in from reference TRBV11-2 and TRBJ2-1, reads EAGVAQSPRYKIIEKRQSVAFWCNPISGHATLYWYQQILGQGPKLLIQFQNNGVVDDSQLPKDRFSAERLKGVDSTLKIQPAKLEDSAVYLCASSALRRSSYNEQFFGPGTRLTVL.

Points on this clonotype: This could be a read error, since a much larger clone is one nucleotide away. The rearrangement uses TRBV7-9 and TRBJ2-2; D might be TRBD1 or TRBD2, each matching 6 bases. Germline CDR1 SEHNR, CDR2 FQNEAQ (reference sequence). The CDR3 is 13 residues long. The CDR3 is CASGLGGYGELFF. In DNA form, the CDR3 reads TGTGCCAGCGGCTTAGGGGGGTACGGGGAGCTGTTTTTT.

In this sample, this clonotype turned up many times. The rearrangement uses TRBV20-1 and TRBJ2-4; D might be TRBD1 (5 bases). CDR3 length: 15 residues. The germline gives CDR1 DFQATT, CDR2 SNEGSKA (reference sequence). As DNA, the CDR3 is TGCAGCCACCTCCCGGGCAGGGAAGCCAAAAACATTCAGTACTTC. Amino acid sequence: CSHLPGREAKNIQYF.

This clonotype was seen at least ten times. The V gene is TRBV10-3, the J gene TRBJ2-1; TRBD2 aligns across 8 bases. This CDR3 contains 16 residues. Germline assignment: CDR1 ENHRY and CDR2 SYGVKD. The trim removed 6 bases at V and 1 base at J, leaving 8 bases unmatched. DNA of the CDR3: TGTGCCATCAGCGACACGGGAGGGCTGTCCTACAATGAGCAGTTCTTC. It translates to CAISDTGGLSYNEQFF.

This clonotype was recorded at least ten times. This rearrangement joins TRBV15 to TRBJ2-3; 9 nucleotides line up with TRBD2. Germline CDR1 and CDR2: LNHNV and YYDKDF (reference sequence). Trimming cost V 8 bases and J 7 bases; bases outside gene matches: 10. This CDR3 is built from 14 residues. The CDR3 sequence: CATARGGRGYTQYF. DNA of the CDR3: TGTGCCACCGCCCGTGGCGGGAGGGGATATACGCAGTATTTT.

This clonotype showed up many times. The rearrangement joins TRBV18 to TRBJ2-7, with 14 bases identical to TRBD2. With V trimmed by 3 bases and J by 5 bases, 9 bases remained unmatched. CDR1 and CDR2 (germline): KGHSH, LQKENI. The length of the CDR3 is 17 residues. In DNA, the CDR3 is TGTGCCAGCTCACCTCCTTCGGGACTAGCGGGAGTCAACGAGCAGTACTTC. It is translated as CASSPPSGLAGVNEQYF.

The table lists this clonotype with many counts. The chain has TRBV20-1 and TRBJ1-5; TRBD1 matches 9 bases. Germline V gene data show CDR1 as DFQATT and CDR2 as SNEGSKA (reference sequence). The CDR3 covers 14 residues. V gave up 6 bases and J gave up 3 bases; unmatched junction bases: 6. The CDR3 coding sequence is TGCAGTGCCTTGACAGGGGGAGTCAATCAGCCCCAGCATTTT. Its protein is CSALTGGVNQPQHF.

This clonotype has at least ten counts. The J gene is TRBJ2-1, the V gene TRBV24-1; 7 nucleotides align to TRBD2. This CDR3 comprises 16 residues. From germline, CDR1 is KGHDR and CDR2 SFDVKD. The V and J ends lost 9 bases and 0 bases, in that order; junction bases with no gene match: 10. CDR3 residues: CATGGGRASSYNEQFF. The CDR3, as DNA: TGTGCCACCGGGGGAGGGAGGGCGAGCTCCTACAATGAGCAGTTCTTC.

In regard to this clonotype: A much bigger clone sits one base away, suggesting this may be a read error. The chain uses TRBV4-2 and TRBJ2-7, with D unclear. V gave up 0 bases and J gave up 8 bases, with 5 bases separating them. The CDR3 extends over 11 amino acids. Germline values: CDR1 LGHNA, CDR2 YNFKEQ. In nucleotides, the CDR3 is TGTGCCAGCAGCCAAGAGTACCAGCAGTACTTC. Protein sequence: CASSQEYQQYF.

This clonotype came up many times. V and J are TRBV11-2 and TRBJ2-7, with unresolved D. Germline V CDR1 and CDR2: SGHAT, FQNNGV. Trimming shortened V by 0 bases and J by 2 bases, and 8 bases separated the two germline ends. The CDR3 runs to 14 residues. The DNA of the CDR3 is TGTGCCAGCAGCTTAGATAGACTGGCCTACGAGCAGTACTTC. As protein: CASSLDRLAYEQYF.

This clonotype was recorded many times. The V call is TRBV20-1, the J call TRBJ2-5; tentative D call: TRBD2 (5 bases). Per the germline V gene, CDR1 is DFQATT and CDR2 is SNEGSKA (reference sequence). The germline V and J ends were trimmed by 5 bases and 4 bases, with 8 bases remaining between them. The CDR3 loop spans 11 amino acids. CDR3 loop: CSAARGETQYF. The CDR3 region has the DNA TGCAGTGCTGCCCGGGGAGAGACCCAGTACTTC.

The table lists this clonotype with many counts. The V and J genes are TRBV28 and TRBJ2-7, with TRBD2 matching over 9 bases. CDR1 MDHEN and CDR2 SYDVKM come from the germline V gene. The CDR3 has 14 amino acids. After removal of 5 bases from V and 5 bases from J, the junction contained 7 bases not matched to a gene. This chain's CDR3 is CASSPPGLAHEQYF. The CDR3 coding sequence is TGTGCCAGCAGTCCACCGGGACTAGCTCACGAGCAGTACTTC.

This clonotype appeared many times. The V and J genes are TRBV6-5 and TRBJ2-7, with 12 nucleotides matching TRBD1. The V gene's germline CDR1 is MNHEY and CDR2 SVGAGI. J lost 6 bases, V lost 8 bases, and 8 bases had no gene match. The CDR3 spans 14 residues. CDR3 amino acids: CASRSGTGGREQYF. CDR3 bases: TGTGCCAGCCGCTCCGGGACAGGGGGCCGCGAGCAGTACTTC.

This clonotype has at least ten counts. V is TRBV6-5 and J is TRBJ2-1; D ambiguous. Trimming pared 0 bases from V and 0 bases from J, leaving 15 bases between. The CDR3 totals 18 residues. Germline loops: CDR1 MNHEY, CDR2 SVGAGI. DNA for the CDR3: TGTGCCAGCAGTTACTCGTTCCCCAGCGCCAGCTCCTACAATGAGCAGTTCTTC. Its protein product is CASSYSFPSASSYNEQFF.

The table lists this clonotype with a few counts. A much larger clone lies a single base off, so this may be a read error. The gene calls are TRBV28 and TRBJ1-6; D ambiguous. The CDR3 sequence is 14 residues long. CDR1 and CDR2 (germline): MDHEN, SYDVKM. Trimming stripped 6 bases from V and 0 bases from J, with 6 bases between. The CDR3 DNA reads TGTGCCAGCAGAGAGAGCTCCTATAATTCACCCCTCCACTTT. Its translation is CASRESSYNSPLHF.

This clonotype was recorded many times. V gene TRBV10-3 combines with J gene TRBJ2-7, with 8 bases that match TRBD1. The CDR3 runs to 15 residues. CDR1 is ENHRY, CDR2 SYGVKD, per germline. Trimming cost V 0 bases and J 3 bases; bases outside gene matches: 4. CDR3 sequence reads: CAISESRGPVYEQYF. DNA for the CDR3: TGTGCCATCAGTGAGTCCAGGGGGCCCGTCTACGAGCAGTACTTC.

This clonotype has more than one count but fewer than ten. The J gene is TRBJ2-5, the V gene TRBV3-1; no firm D call. The CDR3 has 16 residues. The germline V gene has CDR1 LGHDT and CDR2 YNNKEL (reference sequence). Between the trimmed V and J ends, which lost 4 bases and 5 bases, there was a span of 20 bases. Written as DNA, the CDR3 is TGTGCCAGCAGCCCACCGTTAGGAGAGGCTGGGGAGACCCAGTACTTC. It is translated as CASSPPLGEAGETQYF.

This chain links TRBV18 with TRBJ2-1; 8 nucleotides match TRBD2. The CDR3 loop spans 13 amino acids. Trimming at V came to 6 bases and at J to 9 bases, leaving 7 bases not matched to a gene. Germline V gene sequence: CDR1 KGHSH, CDR2 LQKENI. CDR3 bases: TGTGCCAGCTCCGGGACTAGGGGCTGTGAGCAGTTCTTC. Translating it yields CASSGTRGCEQFF.

This clonotype was counted ten times or more. J is TRBJ2-1 and V is TRBV12-3 or TRBV12-4; 10 nucleotides match TRBD2. Trimming removed 6 bases from V and 8 bases from J; junction bases left unmatched: 10. The CDR3 length is 15 residues. The CDR3 nucleotides read TGTGCCAGCAGAATTTCTAGCGGGAGTATGTATGAGCAGTTCTTC. Protein: CASRISSGSMYEQFF.

This clonotype was counted between two and nine times. The chain combines TRBV3-1 with TRBJ2-3, with 10 bases lining up with TRBD1. The CDR3 runs 20 residues. Germline values: CDR1 LGHDT, CDR2 YNNKEL (reference sequence). The V segment lost 2 bases and the J segment 3 bases; nucleotides outside the gene matches: 17. This CDR3 reads CASSQFELSPDRGLTDTQYF. Here the CDR3 DNA reads TGTGCCAGCAGCCAATTTGAGTTATCCCCTGACAGGGGGCTAACAGATACGCAGTATTTT.

This clonotype was observed at least ten times. The chain links TRBV5-1 to TRBJ2-3; tentative D call: TRBD2 (5 bases). The germline V gene encodes CDR1 SGHRS and CDR2 YFSETQ. Trimming cost V 4 bases and J 1 base, with 7 bases left between them. This CDR3 region has 13 residues. The CDR3: CASSPGGTDTQYF. The CDR3 DNA sequence: TGCGCCAGCAGCCCCGGGGGCACAGATACGCAGTATTTT.

This clonotype came up many times. The V and J genes are TRBV14 and TRBJ2-7; tentatively, D is TRBD1 (6 bases). The germline CDR1 and CDR2 sequences are SGHDN and FVKESK. Trimming removed 5 bases at V and 3 bases at J, with 14 bases between. The CDR3 contains 14 residues. Here the CDR3 DNA reads TGTGCCAGCAGCGCATCGGGACACCACTACGAGCAGTACTTC. This encodes CASSASGHHYEQYF.

With regard to this clonotype: This may arise from a read error, as a much more abundant clone is one base away. The chain links TRBV5-1 to TRBJ1-3; D is unresolved. Germline V lookup: CDR1 SGHRS, CDR2 YFSETQ. The CDR3 contains 17 residues. CDR3 in DNA: TGCGCCAGCAGCCAATTCACAGATTATCGCTCTGGAAGCACCATATATTTT. It translates to CASSQFTDYRSGSTIYF.

Many counts were recorded for this clonotype. The chain recombines TRBV20-1 with TRBJ2-5; D is ambiguous. Germline V gives CDR1 DFQATT, CDR2 SNEGSKA (reference sequence). CDR3 length: 13 residues. The V end lost 3 bases, the J end lost 1 base, and 9 bases lay between the germline ends. CDR3 nucleotides: TGCAGTGCTAGCCAATCGCGCCAAGAGACCCAGTACTTC. Protein product: CSASQSRQETQYF.

V and J are TRBV28 and TRBJ2-5; D remains unclear. V dropped 5 bases and J dropped 3 bases, with 16 bases sitting between them. The germline V gene has CDR1 MDHEN and CDR2 SYDVKM. The CDR3 spans 15 residues. In DNA, the CDR3 is TGTGCCAGCAGTCTGAGGCAGGTTGAAAAAGAGACCCAGTACTTC. Its translation: CASSLRQVEKETQYF.

Comments on this clonotype: A much larger clone sits a single nucleotide away, making a read error possible. CDR3 region: CASSLEGRLPQHF. CDR3 coding DNA: TGTGCCAGCAGCTTAGAAGGGCGTCTGCCCCAGCATTTT. This chain links TRBV11-2 with TRBJ1-5; D call uncertain. V lost 0 bases and J 9 bases, leaving 9 bases between the germline ends. The V gene's germline CDR1 is SGHAT and CDR2 FQNNGV. The length of the CDR3 is 13 residues.

This clonotype was seen a few times. The chain links TRBV20-1 to TRBJ2-5; 8 bases match TRBD2. This CDR3 comprises 15 residues. Germline values: CDR1 DFQATT, CDR2 SNEGSKA (reference sequence). Trimming cost V 5 bases and J 5 bases; bases outside gene matches: 13. The CDR3 coding sequence is TGCAGTGCTCCGGCCCCCCCGACTAGCGCGGAGACCCAGTACTTC. As protein: CSAPAPPTSAETQYF.